This TCR beta chain was retrieved from a study of early T cells in non-severe SARS-CoV-2 infection. Each single cDNA molecule received a unique molecular identifier. One entry per CDR3 protein results from TCRdb running MiXCR on the 5' RACE reads. The sample carries 50,000 to 70,000 distinct CDR3 sequences, 7.7% recorded once. General study findings and limits: Using VDJdb, the matching emphasized anti-spike CD8 responses while missing private and CD4 specificities.

Ten or more counts support this clonotype. As yet, its antigen is unknown. With 4 bases clipped from V and 7 bases from J, the junction kept 6 bases outside the gene matches. The CDR3 runs 14 residues. The germline V gene has CDR1 MDHEN and CDR2 SYDVKM. Sequencing input: whole blood. The TCR originated in an adult who was a healthcare worker with PCR-confirmed SARS-CoV-2 infection or an uninfected control (not recorded which). The V gene is TRBV28, the J gene TRBJ2-4, with 8 bases aligning to TRBD1. Here the CDR3 DNA reads TGTGCCAGCAGTTACCGGGACAGGACGAACATTCAGTACTTC. It translates to CASSYRDRTNIQYF.